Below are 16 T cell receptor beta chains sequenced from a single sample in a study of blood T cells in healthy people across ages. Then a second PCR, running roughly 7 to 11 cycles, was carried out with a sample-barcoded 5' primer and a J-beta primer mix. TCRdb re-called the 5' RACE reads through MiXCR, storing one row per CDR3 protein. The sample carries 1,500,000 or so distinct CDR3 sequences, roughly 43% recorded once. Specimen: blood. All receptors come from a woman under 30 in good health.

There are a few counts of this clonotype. The CDR3 region has the DNA TGCAGTGCTGAGACTCCAGCGCGCGAGCAGTACTTC. Translation: CSAETPAREQYF. The V and J genes are TRBV20-1 and TRBJ2-5; D is ambiguous. The assigned J gene may be wrong: the sequence end matches TRBJ2-7 better. Germline loops: CDR1 DFQATT, CDR2 SNEGSKA (reference sequence). CDR3 length: 12 amino acids.

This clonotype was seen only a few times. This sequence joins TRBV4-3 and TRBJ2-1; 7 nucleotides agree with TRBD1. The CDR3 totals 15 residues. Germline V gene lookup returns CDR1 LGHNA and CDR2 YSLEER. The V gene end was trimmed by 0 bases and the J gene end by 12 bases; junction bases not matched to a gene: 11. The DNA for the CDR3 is TGCGCCAGCAGCCAAGATTTTGGACAGGTCGAAAGGCAGTTCTTC. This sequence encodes CASSQDFGQVERQFF.

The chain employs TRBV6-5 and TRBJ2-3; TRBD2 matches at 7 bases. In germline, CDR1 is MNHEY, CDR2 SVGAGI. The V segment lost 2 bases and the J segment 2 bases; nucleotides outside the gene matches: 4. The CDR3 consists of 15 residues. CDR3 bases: TGTGCCAGCAGTTACGCTAGCGGAACCACAGATACGCAGTATTTT. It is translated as CASSYASGTTDTQYF.

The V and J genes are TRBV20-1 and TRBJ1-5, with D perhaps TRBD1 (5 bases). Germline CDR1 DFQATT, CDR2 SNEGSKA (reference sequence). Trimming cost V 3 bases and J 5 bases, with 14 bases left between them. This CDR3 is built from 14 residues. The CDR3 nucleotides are TGCAGTGCTAGCCGGGACCCTTATTATCAGCCCCAGCATTTT. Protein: CSASRDPYYQPQHF.

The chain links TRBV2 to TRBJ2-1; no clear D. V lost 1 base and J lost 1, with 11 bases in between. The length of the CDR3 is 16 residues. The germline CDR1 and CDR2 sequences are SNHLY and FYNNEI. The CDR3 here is CASSEEGSYSYNEQFF. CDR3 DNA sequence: TGTGCCAGCAGTGAAGAGGGCTCCTATTCCTACAATGAGCAGTTCTTC. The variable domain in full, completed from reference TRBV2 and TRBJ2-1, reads EPEVTQTPSHQVTQMGQEVILRCVPISNHLYFYWYRQILGQKVEFLVSFYNNEISEKSEIFDDQFSVERPDGSNFTLKIRSTKLEDSAMYFCASSEEGSYSYNEQFFGPGTRLTVL.

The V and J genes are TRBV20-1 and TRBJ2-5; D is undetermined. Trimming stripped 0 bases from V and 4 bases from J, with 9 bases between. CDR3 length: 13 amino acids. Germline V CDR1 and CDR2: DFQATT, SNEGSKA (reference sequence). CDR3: CSARDLQAETQYF. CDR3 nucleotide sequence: TGCAGTGCTAGAGATCTCCAGGCAGAGACCCAGTACTTC.

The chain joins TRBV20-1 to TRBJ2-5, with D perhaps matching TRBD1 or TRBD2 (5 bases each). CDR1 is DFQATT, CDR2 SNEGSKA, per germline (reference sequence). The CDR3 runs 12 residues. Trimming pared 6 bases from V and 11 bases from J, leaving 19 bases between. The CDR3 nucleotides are TGCAGTGCCACCCGGGGCGGTGTTGAGCAGTACTTC. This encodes CSATRGGVEQYF.

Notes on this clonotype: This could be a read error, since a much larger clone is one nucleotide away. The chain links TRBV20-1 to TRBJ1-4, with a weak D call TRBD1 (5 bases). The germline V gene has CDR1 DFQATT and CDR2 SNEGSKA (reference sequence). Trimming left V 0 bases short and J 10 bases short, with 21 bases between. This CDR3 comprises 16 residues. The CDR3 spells CSARDRGDPTPGKLFF. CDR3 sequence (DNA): TGCAGTGCTAGAGATCGCGGGGACCCCACTCCCGGAAAACTGTTTTTT.

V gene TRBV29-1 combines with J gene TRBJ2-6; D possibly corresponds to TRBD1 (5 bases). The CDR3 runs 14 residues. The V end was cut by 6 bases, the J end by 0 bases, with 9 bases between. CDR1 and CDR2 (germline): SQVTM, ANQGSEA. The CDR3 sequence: CSVAGFSGANVLTF. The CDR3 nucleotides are TGCAGCGTAGCAGGGTTCTCTGGGGCCAACGTCCTGACTTTC. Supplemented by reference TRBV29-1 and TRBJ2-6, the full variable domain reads SAVISQKPSRDICQRGTSLTIQCQVDSQVTMMFWYRQQPGQSLTLIATANQGSEATYESGFVIDKFPISRPNLTFSTLTVSNMSPEDSSIYLCSVAGFSGANVLTFGAGSRLTVL.

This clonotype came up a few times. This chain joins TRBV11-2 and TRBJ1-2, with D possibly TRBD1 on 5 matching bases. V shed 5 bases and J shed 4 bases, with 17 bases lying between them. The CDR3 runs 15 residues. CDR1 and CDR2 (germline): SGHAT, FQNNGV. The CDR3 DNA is TGTGCCAGCAGCCCCCGCCCTGACAGCCTCTATGGCTACACCTTC. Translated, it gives CASSPRPDSLYGYTF.

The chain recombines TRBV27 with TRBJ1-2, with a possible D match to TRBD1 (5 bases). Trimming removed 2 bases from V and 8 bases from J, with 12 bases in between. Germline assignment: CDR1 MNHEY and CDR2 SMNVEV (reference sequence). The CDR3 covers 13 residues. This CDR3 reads CASSLTGARGYTF. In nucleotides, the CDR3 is TGTGCCAGCAGTTTAACCGGGGCGCGAGGCTACACCTTC.

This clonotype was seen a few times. The CDR3 protein is CASSQGRAASNEKLFF. The CDR3 DNA reads as TGCGCCAGCAGCCAAGGGAGGGCGGCAAGTAATGAAAAACTGTTTTTT. This sequence joins TRBV4-1 and TRBJ1-4; no firm D call. Germline assignment: CDR1 MGHRA and CDR2 YSYEKL. The CDR3 is 16 residues long. V was shortened by 1 base and J by 4 bases, with 13 bases between the two germline ends.

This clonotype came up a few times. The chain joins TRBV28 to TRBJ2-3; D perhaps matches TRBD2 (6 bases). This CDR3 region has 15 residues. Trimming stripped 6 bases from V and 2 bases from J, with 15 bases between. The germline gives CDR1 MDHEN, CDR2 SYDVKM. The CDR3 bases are TGTGCCAGCAGACCAGTCGGAGGGATCACAGATACGCAGTATTTT. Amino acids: CASRPVGGITDTQYF. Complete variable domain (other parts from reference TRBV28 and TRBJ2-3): DVKVTQSSRYLVKRTGEKVFLECVQDMDHENMFWYRQDPGLGLRLIYFSYDVKMKEKGDIPEGYSVSREKKERFSLILESASTNQTSMYLCASRPVGGITDTQYFGPGTRLTVL.

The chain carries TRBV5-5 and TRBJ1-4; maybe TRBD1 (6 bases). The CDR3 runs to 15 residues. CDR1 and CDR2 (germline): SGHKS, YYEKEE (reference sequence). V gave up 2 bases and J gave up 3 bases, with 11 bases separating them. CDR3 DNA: TGTGCCAGCAGCTTTAACGGACAGTCTAATGAAAAACTGTTTTTT. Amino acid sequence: CASSFNGQSNEKLFF.

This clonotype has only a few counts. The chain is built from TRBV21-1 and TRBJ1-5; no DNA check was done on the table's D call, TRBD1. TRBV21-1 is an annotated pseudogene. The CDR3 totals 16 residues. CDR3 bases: TGTGCCAGCAGCAAAGAAAGGGGGCAGAGCAATCAGCCCCAGCATTTT. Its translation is CASSKERGQSNQPQHF.

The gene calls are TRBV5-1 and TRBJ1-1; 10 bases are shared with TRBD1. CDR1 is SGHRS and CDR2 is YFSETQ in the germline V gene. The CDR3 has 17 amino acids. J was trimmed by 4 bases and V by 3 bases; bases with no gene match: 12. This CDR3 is CASSWAKDRGSGTEAFF. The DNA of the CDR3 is TGCGCCAGCAGCTGGGCCAAGGACAGGGGGTCGGGCACTGAAGCTTTCTTT.